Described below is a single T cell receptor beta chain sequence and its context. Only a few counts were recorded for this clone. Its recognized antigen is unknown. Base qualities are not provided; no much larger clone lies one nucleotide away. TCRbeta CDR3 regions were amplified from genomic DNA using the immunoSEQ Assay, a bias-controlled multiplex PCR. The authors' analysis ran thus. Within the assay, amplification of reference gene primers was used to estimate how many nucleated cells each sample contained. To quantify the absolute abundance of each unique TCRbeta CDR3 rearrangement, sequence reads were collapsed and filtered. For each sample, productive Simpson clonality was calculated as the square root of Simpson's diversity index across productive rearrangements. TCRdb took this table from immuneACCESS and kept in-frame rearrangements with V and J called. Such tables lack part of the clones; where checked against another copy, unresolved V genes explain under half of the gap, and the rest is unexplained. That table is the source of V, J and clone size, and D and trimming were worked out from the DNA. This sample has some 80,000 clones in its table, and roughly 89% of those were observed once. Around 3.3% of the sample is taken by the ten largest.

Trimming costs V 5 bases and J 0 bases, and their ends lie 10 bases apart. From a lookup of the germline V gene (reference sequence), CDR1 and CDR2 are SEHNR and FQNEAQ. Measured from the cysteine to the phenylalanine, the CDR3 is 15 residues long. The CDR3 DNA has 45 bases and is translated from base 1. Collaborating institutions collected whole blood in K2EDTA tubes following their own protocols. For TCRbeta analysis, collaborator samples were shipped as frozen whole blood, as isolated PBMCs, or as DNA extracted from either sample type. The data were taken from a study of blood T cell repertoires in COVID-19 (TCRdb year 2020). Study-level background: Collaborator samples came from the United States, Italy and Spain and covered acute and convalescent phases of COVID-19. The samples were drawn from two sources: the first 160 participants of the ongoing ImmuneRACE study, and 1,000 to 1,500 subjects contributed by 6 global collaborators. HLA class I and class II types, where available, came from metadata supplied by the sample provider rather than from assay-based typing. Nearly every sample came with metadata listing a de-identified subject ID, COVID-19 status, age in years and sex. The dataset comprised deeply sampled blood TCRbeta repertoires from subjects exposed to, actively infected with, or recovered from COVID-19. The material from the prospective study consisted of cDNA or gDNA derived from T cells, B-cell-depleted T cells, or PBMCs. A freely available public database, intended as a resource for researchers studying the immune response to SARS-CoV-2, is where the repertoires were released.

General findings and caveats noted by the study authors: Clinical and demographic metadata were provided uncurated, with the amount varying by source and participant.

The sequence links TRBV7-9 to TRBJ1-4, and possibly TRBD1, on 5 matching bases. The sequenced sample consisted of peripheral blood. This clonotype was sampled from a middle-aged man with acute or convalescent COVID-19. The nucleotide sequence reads TGTGCCAGCAGCCTCCAGGGCACAACTAATGAAAAACTGTTTTTT. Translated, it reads CASSLQGTTNEKLFF. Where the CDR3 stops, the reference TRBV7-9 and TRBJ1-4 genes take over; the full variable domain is DTGVSQNPRHKITKRGQNVTFRCDPISEHNRLYWYRQTLGQGPEFLTYFQNEAQLEKSRLLSDRFSAERPKGSFSTLEIQRTEQGDSAMYLCASSLQGTTNEKLFFGSGTQLSVL.